This passage covers 29 T cell receptor beta chains from one sample sequenced in a study of T cells in women clearing cervical HPV infection. The method was immunoSEQ multiplex PCR; TCRdb's version includes in-frame clones alone and lacks a portion of them. The record lists about 26,000 clones, of which the ten most abundant hold 11%. The source material was blood buffy coat. These receptor sequences come from a woman aged 18-70 years with a cervical HPV16 infection that either progressed to CIN3+ or cleared (not recorded which).

For this clone: The junction departs from germline at one end; a sequencing error may be responsible. The read falls 3 residues short of the CDR3 end, and the missing part is taken from the germline J gene. V is TRBV10-3 and J is TRBJ2-4; possible D gene TRBD1, 5 bases. The germline CDR1 and CDR2 sequences are ENHRY and SYGVKD. CDR3 length equals 12 residues. The DNA read from the CDR3 is TGTGCCATCACTGAGTCCGACAGCCGT. This codes for CAITESDSR. The CDR3 in full is CAITESDSRQYF.

Notes on this clone: Read data end 3 residues before the CDR3 end; the end is taken from the germline J gene. This chain joins TRBV5-1 and TRBJ1-6, with 8 bases aligning to TRBD1. The CDR3 spans 16 residues. After removal of 0 bases from V and 7 bases from J, the junction contained 6 bases not matched to a gene. Germline CDR1 is SGHRS and CDR2 is YFSETQ. CDR3 DNA, as far as it was read: TGCGCCAGCAGCTTGGTCTGGACAGGGCAGAATTCACCC. The encoded protein is CASSLVWTGQNSP. The CDR3 reads in full as CASSLVWTGQNSPLHF.

Turning to this clone: The CDR3 end is not reached by the read, which stops 3 residues before it; the germline J gene fills it in. The rearrangement joins TRBV18 to TRBJ2-2; 10 nucleotides match TRBD1. Per the germline V gene, CDR1 is KGHSH and CDR2 is LQKENI. CDR3 length equals 15 residues. The CDR3 spells CASSPGTGAGEKLFF. The sequenced CDR3 bases are TGTGCCAGCTCACCCGGGACAGGGGCAGGAGAAAAG.

Regarding this clone: The read ends 3 residues shy of where the CDR3 ends; the end is completed using the germline J gene. The rearrangement joins TRBV7-8 to TRBJ2-7; D not certain. CDR1 and CDR2 (germline): SGHVS, FQNEAQ. Deletions cut 1 base from V and 3 bases from J, with 4 bases between. CDR3 length equals 12 residues. CDR3 sequence: CASSLDHYEQYF. The DNA read from the CDR3 is TGTGCCAGCAGCTTAGATCACTACGAG.

CDR3 bases read: TGTGCCAGCAGCCAAGATATAGCTTCGGGACAGGGAAATAATGAG. Translated: CASSQDIASGQGNNE. The CDR3, in full, reads CASSQDIASGQGNNEQFF. This chain joins TRBV4-2 and TRBJ2-1; 9 bases are a match to TRBD1. The CDR3 extends 3 residues past the end of the read, so its final part is completed from the germline J gene. Trimming at V came to 0 bases and at J to 7 bases, leaving 13 bases not matched to a gene. This CDR3 is built from 18 residues. From germline, CDR1 is LGHNA and CDR2 YNFKEQ.

A note on this clone: Sequencing ends 3 residues short of the CDR3 end; the germline J gene provides the rest. The chain is built from TRBV19 and TRBJ1-2; 9 positions agree with TRBD1. The CDR3 contains 17 residues. Looked up from germline, CDR1 is LNHDA and CDR2 is SQIVND (reference sequence). J lost 0 bases, V lost 6 bases, and 11 bases had no gene match. The CDR3 spells CASRTGQGRGPNYGYTF. CDR3 DNA (partial): TGTGCCAGTAGGACGGGACAGGGAAGGGGACCTAACTATGGC.

Turning to this clone: The read terminates 3 residues ahead of where the CDR3 ends, so the germline J gene completes it. The chain joins TRBV18 to TRBJ1-2, with 9 bases identical to TRBD1. Per germline, CDR1 KGHSH and CDR2 LQKENI. The CDR3 has 15 amino acids. The CDR3 reads CASSPRDRVGNDYTF. Incomplete CDR3 DNA: TGTGCCAGCTCACCAAGGGACAGGGTAGGCAATGAC.

As concerns this clone: The CDR3 extends 3 residues past the end of the read, so its final part is completed from the germline J gene. The V and J genes are TRBV19 and TRBJ2-2, with 7 bases aligning to TRBD1. The CDR3 runs 15 residues. CDR1 LNHDA and CDR2 SQIVND come from the germline V gene (reference sequence). Incomplete CDR3 DNA: TGTGCCAGTAGTCAGGGGGAGTCTGGGGCCAACGTG. Its translation is CASSQGESGANV. The full CDR3 reads CASSQGESGANVLFF.

Note on this clone: The CDR3 is cut off 3 residues early in the read; its end comes from the germline J gene. The chain couples TRBV20-1 to TRBJ1-2; TRBD1 might be the D (6 bases). This CDR3 is 14 amino acids long. Germline lookup yields CDR1 DFQATT and CDR2 SNEGSKA (reference sequence). Trimming took 2 bases from V and 4 from J, leaving 14 bases between them. The CDR3 reads CSARPLQGVYGYTF. The CDR3 DNA, read in part, is TGCAGTGCTAGACCACTACAGGGCGTCTATGGC.

With regard to this clone: The CDR3 is cut off 3 residues early in the read; its end comes from the germline J gene. The chain is built from TRBV10-3 and TRBJ1-1, with D possibly matching TRBD1 (5 bases). In germline, CDR1 is ENHRY, CDR2 SYGVKD. The CDR3 spans 14 residues. The DNA read from the CDR3 is TGTGCCATCAGTGAAGCCATAGGGGCCAGTGGA. Amino acids: CAISEAIGASG. The whole CDR3 reads CAISEAIGASGAFF.

Remarks on this clone: The read halts 3 residues ahead of the CDR3 end, with the missing end drawn from the germline J gene. This sequence joins TRBV30 and TRBJ1-1; TRBD1 matches at 11 bases. Germline lookup yields CDR1 GTSNPN and CDR2 SVGIG (reference sequence). The length of the CDR3 is 14 residues. V lost 4 bases and J lost 7; bases outside the gene matches: 8. Partial CDR3 DNA: TGTGCCTGGATCAAACCGGGACAGGGGGGTGAA. Amino acid sequence: CAWIKPGQGGE. The full CDR3 sequence reads CAWIKPGQGGEAFF.

As regards this clone: The read finishes 3 residues shy of the CDR3 end, and the germline J gene is used to complete it. The V call is TRBV18, the J call TRBJ2-7; tentatively, D is TRBD2 (5 bases). V lost 3 bases, J lost 1 base, and 13 bases lay in between. There are 15 residues in the CDR3. The germline V gene has CDR1 KGHSH and CDR2 LQKENI. This chain's CDR3 is CASSPPNGVSYEQYF. The sequenced part of the CDR3 DNA is TGTGCCAGCTCACCCCCTAACGGGGTATCCTACGAG.

Note on this clone: The read ends 3 residues shy of where the CDR3 ends; the end is completed using the germline J gene. The chain couples TRBV18 to TRBJ1-2; D gene uncertain. The CDR3 runs 14 residues. Germline V gives CDR1 KGHSH, CDR2 LQKENI. V was shortened by 6 bases and J by 0 bases, with 11 bases between the two germline ends. Here the CDR3 reads CASSPGNTNYGYTF. Partial CDR3 DNA: TGTGCCAGCTCGCCCGGTAATACTAACTATGGC.

As for this clone: The CDR3 end falls 3 residues outside the read, so it is completed with the germline J gene. The V and J genes are TRBV5-8 and TRBJ1-4; D call uncertain. The germline gives CDR1 SGHTS, CDR2 YDEGEE. The CDR3 covers 13 residues. Trimming took 4 bases from V and 5 from J, leaving 9 bases between them. CDR3 region: CASSVFQNEKLFF. The DNA read from the CDR3 is TGTGCCAGCAGCGTCTTTCAGAATGAAAAA.

Concerning this clone: The CDR3 end is not reached by the read, which stops 3 residues before it; the germline J gene fills it in. The chain joins TRBV29-1 to TRBJ2-2; weak D call: TRBD1 (6 bases). This CDR3 spans 14 amino acids. The germline V gene has CDR1 SQVTM and CDR2 ANQGSEA. The CDR3 loop reads CSVSRTATNSPLFF. The CDR3 bases that were read are TGCAGCGTTTCCCGGACAGCTACGAATTCACCG.

With regard to this clone: An end of the junction differs from the germline gene, which may be a read error. The read ends 3 residues early relative to the CDR3; the germline J gene fills the gap. The sample holds other DNA sequences that translate to the same CDR3. The chain employs TRBV5-6 and TRBJ1-3; a weak D match, TRBD1 (5 bases). Germline CDR1 is SGHDT and CDR2 is YYEEEE. The CDR3 has 15 amino acids. The covered CDR3 bases are TGTGCCAGCAGCTTCGACAGTTACTCTGGAAACACT. Protein: CASSFDSYSGNT. The whole CDR3 sequence is CASSFDSYSGNTIYF.

Details on this clone: The read falls 3 residues short of the CDR3 end, and the missing part is taken from the germline J gene. The chain recombines TRBV15 with TRBJ2-7; a weak D match, TRBD1 (6 bases). V dropped 1 base and J dropped 0 bases, with 10 bases sitting between them. There are 15 residues in the CDR3. Germline V CDR1 and CDR2: LNHNV, YYDKDF (reference sequence). CDR3 sequence reads: CATSRVGQSSYEQYF. The CDR3 bases that were read are TGTGCCACCAGCAGAGTTGGACAGAGCTCCTACGAG.

A remark on this clone: The CDR3 extends 3 residues past the end of the read, so its final part is completed from the germline J gene. The chain links TRBV14 to TRBJ2-5, with D tentatively TRBD2 (6 bases). Trimming removed 3 bases from V and 1 base from J, with 18 bases in between. This CDR3 is built from 17 residues. Germline CDR1 and CDR2: SGHDN and FVKESK. CDR3 sequence: CASSQGGTANLQETQYF. The covered CDR3 bases are TGTGCCAGCAGCCAGGGGGGAACAGCAAACCTCCAAGAGACC.

For this clone: From the germline J gene comes the end of the CDR3, since the read stops 3 residues before it. This chain links TRBV2 with TRBJ1-4, with 8 bases that match TRBD1. The CDR3 runs 14 residues. Germline V gene data show CDR1 as SNHLY and CDR2 as FYNNEI. With 6 bases clipped from V and 8 bases from J, the junction kept 8 bases outside the gene matches. CDR3 protein: CASSDLDREEKLFF. CDR3 DNA, as far as it was read: TGTGCCAGCAGCGACTTGGACAGGGAGGAAAAA. Combining the CDR3 with reference TRBV2 and TRBJ1-4 gives the whole variable domain EPEVTQTPSHQVTQMGQEVILRCVPISNHLYFYWYRQILGQKVEFLVSFYNNEISEKSEIFDDQFSVERPDGSNFTLKIRSTKLEDSAMYFCASSDLDREEKLFFGSGTQLSVL.

On this clone itself: The sequence runs out 3 residues before the end of the CDR3; the remainder is reconstructed from the germline J gene. V usage is TRBV7-2 and J usage is TRBJ1-5; D possibly corresponds to TRBD1 (6 bases). The CDR3 has 15 amino acids. Germline V gives CDR1 SGHTA, CDR2 FQGNSA. With 6 bases removed from V and 0 bases from J, the gap between germline ends came to 12 bases. Incomplete CDR3 DNA: TGTGCCAGCAGACAACAGGGCGGTAGCAATCAGCCC. Translated: CASRQQGGSNQP. The complete CDR3 sequence is CASRQQGGSNQPQHF.

The CDR3 bases that were read are TGTGCCAGCAGCCCGGGACTAGCGGGGGGCCCCGCGTGGGATACG. Translation: CASSPGLAGGPAWDT. The full CDR3 reads CASSPGLAGGPAWDTQYF. The genes are TRBV4-2 and TRBJ2-3, with 15 bases identical to TRBD2. From the germline J gene comes the end of the CDR3, since the read stops 3 residues before it. After removal of 4 bases from V and 6 bases from J, the junction contained 11 bases not matched to a gene. Germline assignment: CDR1 LGHNA and CDR2 YNFKEQ. This CDR3 is 18 amino acids long.

Regarding this clone: The read falls 3 residues short of the CDR3 end, and the missing part is taken from the germline J gene. The chain uses TRBV19 and TRBJ1-1, with 7 nucleotides matching TRBD1. The junction had 3 bases not matched to a gene; V was cut back by 5 bases and J by 0 bases. From germline, CDR1 is LNHDA and CDR2 SQIVND (reference sequence). The CDR3 runs to 14 residues. CDR3 sequence: CASSATGLNTEAFF. Incomplete CDR3 DNA: TGTGCCAGTAGTGCGACAGGGTTGAACACTGAA.

As for this clone: The read halts 3 residues ahead of the CDR3 end, with the missing end drawn from the germline J gene. This sequence joins TRBV7-2 and TRBJ1-2; D is unclear. This CDR3 region has 12 residues. CDR1 and CDR2 from the germline V gene are SGHTA and FQGNSA. V lost 8 bases and J 4 bases, leaving 11 bases between the germline ends. CDR3 bases read: TGTGCCAGCTACCGAGACATCTATGGC. Translated: CASYRDIYG. The full CDR3 is CASYRDIYGYTF.

Note on this clone: One end of the junction varies from germline; a read error may be responsible. The read gets to within 3 residues of the CDR3 end, and the germline J gene fills in the rest. The V and J genes are TRBV4-2 and TRBJ2-3, with D maybe TRBD2 (5 bases). This CDR3 spans 15 amino acids. From germline, CDR1 is LGHNA and CDR2 YNFKEQ. CDR3 sequence reads: CASSQIPGSSDTQYF. CDR3 DNA (partial): TGCGCCAGCAGCCAGATTCCGGGGTCCTCAGATACG.

As to this clone: The CDR3 extends 3 residues past the end of the read, so its final part is completed from the germline J gene. This chain links TRBV6-9 with TRBJ2-3; 12 bases fit TRBD2. Germline V CDR1 and CDR2: MNHGY, SVAAGI. There are 17 residues in the CDR3. CDR3 bases read: TGTGCCAGCAGTTATCGGACTAGCGGGGAAGAGAGAGAGACG. Its translation is CASSYRTSGEERET. The entire CDR3 protein reads CASSYRTSGEERETQYF.

Regarding this clone: The read gets to within 3 residues of the CDR3 end, and the germline J gene fills in the rest. This chain connects TRBV18 to TRBJ1-5; a weak D match, TRBD1 (6 bases). The V gene lost 1 base and the J gene lost 5 bases, with 12 bases spanning the gap. Germline CDR1 and CDR2: KGHSH and LQKENI. The CDR3 loop spans 15 amino acids. CDR3 bases read: TGTGCCAGCTCACCACAGGGGGTCGAAGATCAGCCC. Translation: CASSPQGVEDQP. In full, the CDR3 reads CASSPQGVEDQPQHF.

In the case of this clone: The read terminates 3 residues before the CDR3 end, so the remaining end is supplied by the germline J gene. The rearrangement uses TRBV24-1 and TRBJ2-1, with D maybe TRBD1 (6 bases). Germline CDR1 reads KGHDR; CDR2 reads SFDVKD. The CDR3 extends over 16 amino acids. The ends were cut back, 3 bases at V and 3 bases at J, with 14 bases in the middle. CDR3 bases read: TGTGCCACCAGTGATCCACCGGGACACCTCTACAATGAG. The encoded protein is CATSDPPGHLYNE. The full CDR3 protein is CATSDPPGHLYNEQFF.

Details on this clone: The sequenced fragment ends 3 residues before the CDR3 boundary, so the rest is inferred from the germline J gene. The genes are TRBV27 and TRBJ2-1, with TRBD2 matching 11 bases. Germline assignment: CDR1 MNHEY and CDR2 SMNVEV (reference sequence). V gave up 0 bases and J gave up 4 bases; unmatched junction bases: 2. This CDR3 has 16 amino acids. The CDR3 protein is CASSLSRLAGYNEQFF. The DNA read from the CDR3 is TGTGCCAGCAGTTTATCTAGACTAGCGGGGTACAATGAG.

A note on this clone: The read terminates 3 residues before the CDR3 end, so the remaining end is supplied by the germline J gene. The chain has TRBV19 and TRBJ2-4, with unresolved D. The germline V gene encodes CDR1 LNHDA and CDR2 SQIVND (reference sequence). The CDR3 spans 12 residues. The CDR3 bases that were read are TGTGCCAGTACCCAAGTGGGCTATGGT. Translated: CASTQVGYG. The whole CDR3 reads CASTQVGYGQYF.